What follows describes a single T cell receptor beta chain. Its antigen is unknown. These data are taken from a study of T-cell memory formation after mild COVID-19. Turning to the study itself: Clusters were largely donor specific. General observations from the study: Pre-infection memory showed some responding clones, and this suggested that cross-reactive memory joined. Whether second-wave clones peaking at day 37 were SARS-CoV-2 specific went unconfirmed. The study found balanced CD4/CD8 in clones contracting day 15 to 85 and a CD4+ lean in later expanders.

Using its own MiXCR run on the 5' RACE reads, TCRdb lists one record per CDR3 protein. In the table there are under 300,000 distinct CDR3 sequences, 9.4% of which are singletons. V dropped 2 bases and J dropped 4; count of bases not matched to a gene: 5. The CDR3 is made up of 13 amino acids. Germline CDR1 SQVTM, CDR2 ANQGSEA. The specimen was PBMCs or a T cell subset sorted from them (not recorded which). This TCR came from a man aged 18 to 30 who had mild COVID-19 (a few samples of this study predate the infection). Cell type and time point are not known. V gene TRBV29-1 combines with J gene TRBJ2-7, with 7 bases fitting TRBD2. This chain's CDR3 is CSVEIGEGYEQYF. CDR3 nucleotide sequence: TGCAGCGTTGAAATTGGGGAGGGATACGAGCAGTACTTC.